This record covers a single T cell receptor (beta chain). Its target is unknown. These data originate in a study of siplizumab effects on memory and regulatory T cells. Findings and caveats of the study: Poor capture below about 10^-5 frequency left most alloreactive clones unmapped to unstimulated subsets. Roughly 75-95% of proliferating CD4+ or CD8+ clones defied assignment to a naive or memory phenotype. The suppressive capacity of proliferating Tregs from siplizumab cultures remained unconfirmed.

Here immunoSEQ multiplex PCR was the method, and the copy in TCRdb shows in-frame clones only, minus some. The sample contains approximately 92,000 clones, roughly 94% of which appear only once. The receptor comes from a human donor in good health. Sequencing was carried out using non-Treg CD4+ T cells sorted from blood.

The CDR3 sequence is CASSRPTSLEQFF. The CDR3 DNA reads TGTGCCAGTAGCCGACCGACTAGCCTTGAGCAGTTCTTC. The gene calls are TRBV19 and TRBJ2-1; 7 bases match TRBD2. The J segment lost 9 bases and the V segment lost 6 bases, leaving 8 bases of the junction unmatched. Germline lookup yields CDR1 LNHDA and CDR2 SQIVND (reference sequence). The CDR3 loop spans 13 amino acids.